This T cell receptor (beta chain) was sequenced during a study of T-cell memory formation after mild COVID-19. Study in general: Each donor largely had its own TCR clusters. Findings of the study overall: A subset of responding clones appeared in pre-infection memory, suggesting cross-reactive memory joined.

There are a few counts of this clonotype. What it binds is not known. Germline CDR1 and CDR2: SQVTM and ANQGSEA. V shed 6 bases and J shed 3 bases, with 8 bases lying between them. The CDR3 spans 12 residues. Each CDR3 protein is one row after TCRdb ran MiXCR on the 5' RACE reads. The sample holds hundreds of thousands of distinct CDR3 sequences, less than 20% seen once. The specimen sequenced was PBMCs or a T cell subset sorted from them (not recorded which). This chain uses TRBV29-1 with TRBJ2-2; D gene unclear. The source of this sequence is a man younger than 35 who had mild COVID-19 (a few samples of this study predate the infection). Cell type and time point are not known. The CDR3 coding sequence is TGCAGCGTGGTTGGGCACACCGGGGAGCTGTTTTTT. Protein: CSVVGHTGELFF.